Here is one T cell receptor (beta chain) with its context. Libraries were prepared by immunoSEQ multiplex PCR; TCRdb keeps only in-frame clonotypes and omits some of them. The sample includes 80,000 to 100,000 clones, around 85% of them seen just once. CDR1 SGHVS and CDR2 FNYEAQ come from the germline V gene. This CDR3 region has 16 residues. Trimming took 4 bases from V and 0 from J; bases not matched to a gene: 8. The sample originates from a study of OX40 agonist ivuxolimab in advanced cancers. The sequencing here drew on CD4+ or CD8+ T cells sorted from blood, taken in a trial of the OX40 agonist ivuxolimab. The chain has TRBV7-6 and TRBJ2-7, with TRBD1 identical over 8 bases. The source is an adult with an advanced solid tumor such as melanoma, head and neck, liver or kidney cancer. CDR3 DNA sequence: TGTGCCAGCAGCTCCAATCCCGGGACAGGCTCCTACGAGCAGTACTTC. It specifies CASSSNPGTGSYEQYF.